The present entry profiles one T cell receptor (beta chain) with its context. The record originates from a study of control samples from healthy donors and cancer patients. V lost 0 bases to trimming and J lost 4 bases, with 13 bases between them. CDR3 length equals 16 residues. The germline V gene encodes CDR1 SGDLS and CDR2 YYNGEE. The repertoire was sequenced with immunoSEQ multiplex PCR; TCRdb's copy has only in-frame clones and lacks some. The data contain around 180,000 clones, 88% of them seen just once; the ten biggest clones take up approximately 4.9%. The clonotype was recovered from a woman aged 30 to 39 in good health. V and J are TRBV9 and TRBJ2-2; D perhaps matches TRBD2 (5 bases). The sample taken for sequencing was blood. The CDR3 loop is CASSVARDGGTGELFF. CDR3 nucleotide sequence: TGTGCCAGCAGCGTAGCTCGCGACGGAGGCACCGGGGAGCTGTTTTTT.